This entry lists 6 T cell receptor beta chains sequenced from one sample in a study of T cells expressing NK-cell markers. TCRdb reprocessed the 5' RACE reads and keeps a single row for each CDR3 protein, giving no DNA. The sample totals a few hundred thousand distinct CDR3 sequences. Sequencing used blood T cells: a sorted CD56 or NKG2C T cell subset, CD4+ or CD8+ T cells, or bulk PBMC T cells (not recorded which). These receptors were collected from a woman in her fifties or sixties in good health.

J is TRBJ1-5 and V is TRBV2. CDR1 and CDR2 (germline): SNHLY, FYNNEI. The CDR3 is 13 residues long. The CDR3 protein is CASLRESNQPQHF.

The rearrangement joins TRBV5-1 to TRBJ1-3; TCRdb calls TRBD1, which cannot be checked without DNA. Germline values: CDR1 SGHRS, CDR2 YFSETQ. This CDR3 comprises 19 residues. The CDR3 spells CASSLAPTGTGGRGNTIYF.

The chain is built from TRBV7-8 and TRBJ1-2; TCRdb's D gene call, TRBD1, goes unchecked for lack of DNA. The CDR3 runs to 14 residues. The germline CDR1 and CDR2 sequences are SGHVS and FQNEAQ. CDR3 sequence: CASIRDVGTYGYTF.

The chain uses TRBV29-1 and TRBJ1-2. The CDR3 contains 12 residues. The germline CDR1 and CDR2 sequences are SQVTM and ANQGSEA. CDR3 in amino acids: CSVGQDNYGYTF.

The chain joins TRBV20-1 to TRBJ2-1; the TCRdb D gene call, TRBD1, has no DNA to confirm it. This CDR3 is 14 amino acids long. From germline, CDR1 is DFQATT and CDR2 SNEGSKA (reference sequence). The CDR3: CSAGNGQGRNEQFF.

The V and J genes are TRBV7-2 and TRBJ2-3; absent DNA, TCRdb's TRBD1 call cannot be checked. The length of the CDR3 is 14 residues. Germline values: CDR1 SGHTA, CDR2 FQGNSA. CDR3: CASSHGPLPDTQYF.